These T cell receptor beta chains were read from a single sample in a study of blood T cell repertoires in COVID-19. Libraries were prepared by immunoSEQ multiplex PCR; TCRdb keeps only in-frame clonotypes and omits some of them. The data show 40,000 to 50,000 clones, 89% seen once. Sequencing used peripheral blood. These receptors came from a man aged 45 to 65 with active COVID-19. CDR3s leave out the opening cysteine and the closing phenylalanine or tryptophan. The order of the fields is J gene, V gene, CDR3 protein.

TRBJ2-1,TRBV5-1,ASRPTGGSSYNEQF
TRBJ2-3,TRBV28,ASSGARTSGTDTQY
TRBJ2-7,TRBV28,ASSLGGTLSYEQY
TRBJ1-6,TRBV27,ASSFRAGGGTYNSPLH
TRBJ2-1,TRBV5-1,ASSLGGLASYNEQF
TRBJ2-7,TRBV18,ASSHWDRSSYEQY
TRBJ2-3,TRBV3-1/TRBV3-2,ASSQLGGTDTQY
TRBJ2-3,TRBV7-6,ASSLRTSSSTDTQY
TRBJ1-1,TRBV12-3/TRBV12-4,ASSWGGNTEAF
TRBJ1-1,TRBV27,ASSLWGGEAF
TRBJ1-5,TRBV21-1,ASSKGDTNQPQH
TRBJ1-1,TRBV18,ASSTGSGRTRTEAF
TRBJ1-1,TRBV12-3/TRBV12-4,ASMAGGGVEAF
TRBJ2-7,TRBV6-6,ASRPGSVYEQY
TRBJ1-1,TRBV6-5,ASSYQDRGSEAF
TRBJ1-1,TRBV5-4,ASSTAGKGDTEAF
TRBJ2-3,TRBV29-1,SQKRDSDTQY
TRBJ2-3,TRBV6-1,ASSEQSGRGDTQY
TRBJ2-6,TRBV18,ASSPLRTLQGAPSSGANVLT
TRBJ2-2,TRBV6-5,ASSYLIGARTGELF
TRBJ2-5,TRBV6-2/TRBV6-3,ASSYSPGETQY
TRBJ2-7,TRBV7-2,ASSLVLISYEQY
TRBJ2-1,TRBV29-1,SVEEQSYNEQF
TRBJ2-7,TRBV18,ASSPGLAGGLYEQY
TRBJ2-3,TRBV5-1,ASSSRGLLSTDTQY
TRBJ2-1,TRBV7-3,ASSLDRSSYNEQF
TRBJ2-7,TRBV29-1,SAITYSSSSYEQY
TRBJ2-2,TRBV28,ASSLPVTGELF
TRBJ2-7,TRBV4-3,ASSQDQGGLAGGYEQY
TRBJ1-4,TRBV5-5,ASSLNPRTGGEKLF
TRBJ1-1,TRBV28,ASSSLSRDRGRAEAF
TRBJ2-1,TRBV7-3,ASSILAGSSYNEQF
TRBJ1-3,TRBV5-8,ASSLGQFHSGNTIY
TRBJ2-1,TRBV11-3,ASSSSGPNYNEQF
TRBJ1-2,TRBV7-2,ASSLASWDRANYGYT
TRBJ1-2,TRBV6-1,ASSERRDYGYT